This entry is about one TCR beta chain. Given a much more abundant clone one base away, this may be a read error. The data stem from a study of sequential checkpoint blockade in melanoma. Overall study: Both treatment sequences were followed by maintenance nivolumab.

There are 15 residues in the CDR3. Germline V gives CDR1 SGHRS, CDR2 YFSETQ. The J segment lost 3 bases and the V segment lost 2 bases, leaving 4 bases of the junction unmatched. Data came from immunoSEQ multiplex PCR; TCRdb stores just in-frame clones and leaves some out. Here the sample spans some 11,000 clones, 60% to 80% being singletons. Treatment described: randomized to nivolumab then ipilimumab (arm A) or the reverse (arm B). None of the patients previously received DNA-damaging chemotherapy. From thawed PBMCs, live CD3+CD8+ cells negative for CD19 and CD56 were sorted. This clonotype was sampled from a human donor with melanoma. This sequence joins TRBV5-1 and TRBJ1-2; TRBD1 matches 10 bases. This sample comprised CD8+ T cells sorted from blood (inferred from file names), obtained from a patient given nivolumab and ipilimumab in sequence. The CDR3 nucleotides read TGCGCCAGCAGCTTCGACAGGGGGCGCGACTATGGCTACACCTTC. The encoded protein is CASSFDRGRDYGYTF.